This T cell receptor beta chain emerged from a study of cytomegalovirus exposure and HLA in healthy donors (dated by TCRdb to 2017 to 2019). Notes on the research overall: In an earlier analysis of fewer than 750 of the donors, about 270 Gb of sequence data and approximately 120 million unique TCR beta sequences from 150 million to 200 million T cells were reported. Approximately 300 gigabases of sequencing data and approximately 85 million unique TCR sequences were included in an early release covering 500 to 750 HLA-typed donors. Of the roughly 400 genotyped donors, less than 85% were placed in the genetic ancestry cluster associated with self-reported Caucasian donors. The study was designed to test whether signatures of past pathogen exposure could be identified by cataloging public T cell receptors. The T cell repertoires of 700 or so subjects were profiled by immunosequencing and related to cytomegalovirus serostatus. A separate validation cohort of roughly 110 different subjects was used in addition to the 666-subject first cohort. To predict cytomegalovirus infection status, the study combined high-throughput TCR immunosequencing, statistical association of individual TCRs with disease status, and machine learning. To study patterns of TCR occurrence, a later analysis re-analyzed previously published TCR beta repertoires from under 750 donors and added high-resolution HLA genotyping. The later analysis used no new phenotypic data to find candidate immune exposures, relying instead on TCR beta sequences and their occurrence across donors. An earlier analysis of about 600 of the donors used high-throughput TCR beta sequencing to judge whether each TCR beta V gene segment behaved as functional or pseudogenic. Donor age, sex, ethnicity and CMV serostatus were collected together with the repertoire data. A later genetic analysis used genome-wide SNP genotypes for about 60% of the 666 donors, treating that subset as a discovery cohort. Every discovery cohort repertoire had been produced on one sequencing platform. HLA typing included class I and class II loci at four-digit resolution. Typing coverage varied by locus: about 620-630 donors for A, B, C, DRB1 and DQB1; more than 500 for DQA1; around 610 for DPA1; around 450 for DPB1. Roughly 5 DR-DQ haplotypes were treated as single units for association and clustering because of strong linkage in the cohort. Across some 400 genotyped donors of the cohort, an average of about 240,000 unique TCR beta nucleotide sequences per donor were sequenced, and roughly a sixth of those sequences were non-productive. Study-wide conclusions, independent of this receptor: The study gave a list of roughly 150 TCR beta chains associated with cytomegalovirus. The earlier analysis of approximately 560 of the donors excluded seventeen rarely observed V segments, including chromosome 9 orphons, because counts were too low. According to a later analysis, most CMV-associated TCR beta chains appeared to be HLA-restricted, and the HLA associations seemed to be driven largely by CMV exposure. In a later genetic analysis, a missense DCLRE1C variant was associated with V-gene and J-gene trimming of TCR beta chains, and the association was replicated in an independent cohort. According to a later genetic analysis, donors in an Asian-associated ancestry cluster had fewer N-insertions in productive TCRs than the approximately 630-donor mean. Because HLA typing was missing for some donors at each locus, association tests included only the typed subset. The 87-base-pair reads could not distinguish some IMGT-functional V segments, including TRBV6-2 and TRBV6-3, so those segments were excluded. Linkage disequilibrium might explain the correlated functional status among segregating V segments, but an unknown experimental factor could not be excluded. An earlier analysis of 587 of the donors showed that most TCR beta V segments appeared in productive rearrangements either about 87% or about 30% of the time, which broadly matched IMGT annotations. The cohort was sequenced for TCR beta chains only, and without alpha or paired-chain data the features that could be detected were limited. A group of highly shared sequence variants was considered likely to be a technical artifact of the sequencing pipeline. A later analysis found that HLA-associated TCR beta chains were more clonally expanded and had lower generation probabilities than equally common non-associated chains. When HLA alleles, especially DR and DQ, strongly co-occurred, attributing TCR associations to individual alleles was difficult. A further reported finding was that TCR beta sequences accurately predicted the HLA-A and HLA-B alleles for most subjects in the first cohort. According to a later analysis, parvovirus B19, influenza, CMV and Epstein-Barr virus appeared linked to several top co-occurrence clusters. In vitro tests confirmed that a few of the cytomegalovirus-associated TCR beta chains recognize cytomegalovirus antigens. In both the original and validation cohorts, the classifier was reported to diagnose cytomegalovirus status with high specificity and sensitivity. The only immune exposure information available for the cohort was CMV serostatus. A later analysis found that TCR association rates varied across HLA loci, with DRB1 alleles showing the most associated TCRs and HLA-C alleles the fewest. Most TCR sequences were observed very rarely across donors, whereas some public TCRs were present in many individuals. At a false discovery rate of 0.05, a later analysis linked around 17,000 TCR beta sequences to specific HLA alleles. Sequencing depth was assumed to be roughly uniform across donors in the presence/absence analyses, though that assumption may not hold. The authors suggested that the approach could potentially be extended to other disease states and immunological phenotypes.

Receptor amplification or capture employed the immunoSEQ multiplex PCR assay. A mixture of 60 forward primers for TCR Vbeta segments and 13 reverse primers for TCR Jbeta segments was used in the multiplex PCR. A multiplex PCR assay on genomic DNA amplified the CDR3 region of rearranged TCR beta genes. The Illumina HiSeq System was used to sequence the amplified TCR beta libraries as 87-base-pair reads. Processing in the source paper ran as follows. A later analysis tallied around 80 million unique TCR beta chains across the 640 or so repertoires, and approximately 12 million of those chains were shared by two or more donors. Raw reads were error-corrected and collapsed into unique sequences by a nearest-neighbor algorithm in which closely related sequences were merged to remove PCR and sequencing errors. Alignment of CDR3 sequences to IMGT reference sequences was used to assign V, D and J gene segments. For a sequence to be retained, at least a six-nucleotide match to both a V gene segment and a J gene segment was required. A rearrangement counted as productive if the CDR3 had no stop codons and remained in frame with V and J, and every other rearrangement counted as non-productive. Following IMGT convention, CDR3 was defined as the stretch from the second conserved V-encoded cysteine up to the conserved J-encoded phenylalanine. Sequences without an unambiguous match to a single V gene segment were excluded from the earlier analysis of a few hundred of the donors. In an earlier analysis of some 590 of the donors, a V segment was called functional when productive rearrangements were above 56.7%, and segregating when the standard deviation between donors exceeded 5%. A statistical classification framework was built for diagnosing cytomegalovirus status from the catalog of TCR beta chain sequences. A later analysis assigned V and J genes by comparing TCR nucleotide sequences with IMGT/GENE-DB human TR gene sequences. In a later analysis, CDR3 sequences and most-parsimonious VDJ recombination scenarios were assigned using the TCRdist pipeline. A later analysis defined each TCR beta chain by its CDR3 amino acid sequence plus V-gene family, and excluded reads lacking a unique V-gene family. In a later analysis, 500 to 700 highly shared, low-generation-probability nucleotide sequences were removed to address suspected cross-contamination and a sequencing artifact. For each public chain, a later analysis derived a clonal expansion index from normalized ranks of inferred template counts within each repertoire. A later analysis computed generation probabilities with a VDJ recombination model fitted to out-of-frame rearrangements, and checked the results against IGoR. In a later analysis, TCR-TCR, TCR-HLA and TCR-CMV co-occurrence was scored with hypergeometric tests, and a repertoire-size bias correction was applied to TCR pairs. In a later analysis, false discovery rates were estimated by permuting HLA or CMV assignments 20 times. A later analysis grouped co-occurring TCRs with DBSCAN, adding TCRdist sequence similarity when clustering within HLA-allele-positive subsets. Repertoires with fewer than 30,000 or more than 120,000 public chains were left out of co-occurrence clustering, as were a handful of repertoires with anomalous nucleotide sharing. TCRdb carries this immuneACCESS record with in-frame sequences only. Its versions omit some clonotypes, under half of them owing to an unresolved V gene in the studies checked, with the rest unexplained. V, J and clone size derive from that table, while D and trimming were established from the DNA sequence. Within this sample are 210,000 or so clones, with more than 60% of them counted one time only. Of the sample, about 14% is held by the ten largest clones.

Here V drops 3 bases and J drops 5 bases, and the junction holds 6 bases not matched to any gene. Taken from cysteine to phenylalanine, the CDR3 has 15 residues. The CDR3 DNA has 45 bases and is translated from base 1. For CDR1 and CDR2, the germline V gene lists KGHSH and LQKENI. The cohort was made up of about 610 healthy bone marrow donors. At the time of sampling, every cohort member was nominally healthy, though immune exposures that went unrecorded were likely present. The donor was CMV seronegative and was included in the group of about 400 seronegative cohort members. Every donor gave a peripheral blood sample, and the peripheral blood mononuclear cells from that sample were used for TCR beta sequencing. Genomic DNA extraction from the blood cell samples was performed with the Qiagen DNeasy Blood Extraction Kit. Comment on this clone: Its cognate antigen has yet to be identified. Nothing much larger sits one base from this clone, and base qualities are not available.

Sequenced sample: PBMCs. The chain joins TRBV18 to TRBJ1-4; 7 middle bases align to TRBD1. The receptor was isolated from a man aged 35 to 55 in good health and CMV-seronegative. CDR3 protein: CASSPRQGGNEKLFF. The DNA sequence follows: TGTGCCAGCTCACCCAGACAGGGTGGAAATGAAAAACTGTTTTTT.